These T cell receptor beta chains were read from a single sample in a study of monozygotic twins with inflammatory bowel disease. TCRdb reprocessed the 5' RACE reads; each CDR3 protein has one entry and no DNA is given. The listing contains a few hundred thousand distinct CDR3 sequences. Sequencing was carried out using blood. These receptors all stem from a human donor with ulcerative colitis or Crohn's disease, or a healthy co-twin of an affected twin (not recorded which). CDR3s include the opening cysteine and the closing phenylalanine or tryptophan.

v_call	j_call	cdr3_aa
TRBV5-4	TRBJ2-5	CASSFRNSQETQYF
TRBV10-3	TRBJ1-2	CAISDSPGGQGASNYGYTF
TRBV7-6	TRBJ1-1	CASSLASQTEAFF
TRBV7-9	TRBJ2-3	CAIKGEGTDTQYF
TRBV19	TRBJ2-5	CASSIWTGNQETQYF
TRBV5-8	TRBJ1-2	CASSIGVNYGYTF
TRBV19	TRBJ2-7	CASRSGGGYEQYF
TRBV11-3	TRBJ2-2	CASSSASGYAGELFF
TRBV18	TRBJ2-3	CASSPDRGELASTDTQYF
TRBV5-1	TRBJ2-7	CASSLSALYEQYF
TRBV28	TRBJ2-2	CASTGQPRPGELFF
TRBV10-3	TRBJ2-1	CAISRLAGALLYNEQFF
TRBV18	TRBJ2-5	CASSPGGVQETQYF
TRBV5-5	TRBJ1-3	CASSLKGLNSGNTIYF
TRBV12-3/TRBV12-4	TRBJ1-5	CASRRQDSEPQHF
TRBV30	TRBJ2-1	CAWSVKRAEQFF
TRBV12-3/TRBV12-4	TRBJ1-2	CASSQGNYGYTF
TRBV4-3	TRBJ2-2	CASSQGLRLAGEGGELFF
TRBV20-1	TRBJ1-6	CSVTGQGASSYNSPLHF
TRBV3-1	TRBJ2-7	CASSQGYGQYEQYF
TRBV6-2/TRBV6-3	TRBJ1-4	CASNRGEGEKLFF
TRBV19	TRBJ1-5	CASNGVGINQPQHF
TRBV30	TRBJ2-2	CAWSVSGRKNTGELFF
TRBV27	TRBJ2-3	CASSPGGPGDTQYF
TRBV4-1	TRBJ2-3	CASSHVSPGQGRGDTQYF
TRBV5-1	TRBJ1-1	CASSPTLMNTEAFF
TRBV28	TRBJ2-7	CASSFWTSGNEQYF
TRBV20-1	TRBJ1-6	CSARKSGSPNSPLHF
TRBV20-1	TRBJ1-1	CSAPGATEAFF
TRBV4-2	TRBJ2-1	CASSQAYPGRQFF
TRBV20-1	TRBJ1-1	CSAREVTGVKTEAFF
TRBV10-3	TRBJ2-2	CATGGRGNTGELFF
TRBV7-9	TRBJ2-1	CASSSGREQFF
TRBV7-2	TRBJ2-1	CASSLTGLSYNEQFF
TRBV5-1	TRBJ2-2	CASSRVPSYTGELFF
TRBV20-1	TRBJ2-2	CSARDRLGGDPWGGELFF
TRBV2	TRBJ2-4	CASSERTGHGGIQYF
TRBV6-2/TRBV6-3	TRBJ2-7	CATMSNSYEQYF
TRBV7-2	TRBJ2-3	CASSLASGGADTQYF
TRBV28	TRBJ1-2	CASSFQGAHGYTF
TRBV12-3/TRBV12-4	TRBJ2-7	CASSLTAGAVSFESEQYF
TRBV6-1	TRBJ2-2	CASWEQGAGTGELFF
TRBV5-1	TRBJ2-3	CASGPGGLSTDTQYF
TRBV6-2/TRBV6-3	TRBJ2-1	CASSYLVGGPWNEQFF
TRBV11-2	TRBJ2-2	CASSLRLAGANTGELFF
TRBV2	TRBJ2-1	CASSESRLAGVGQFF
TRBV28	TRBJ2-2	CASSLTGGASGELFF
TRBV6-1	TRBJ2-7	CASRGTSGRLYEQYF
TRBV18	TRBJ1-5	CASRQDGHQPQHF
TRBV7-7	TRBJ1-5	CASSLEQGAPQHF
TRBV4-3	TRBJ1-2	CASSQEAADYGYTF
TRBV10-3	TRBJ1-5	CAISAQDGSNQPQHF
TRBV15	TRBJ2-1	CATSRDTWDNEQFF